The rows below give T cell receptor beta chains drawn from one sample of a study of T cells in Graves' hyperthyroidism and ophthalmopathy. TCRdb called the multiplex PCR reads again in MiXCR, with one record for every CDR3 protein. The sample holds roughly 420,000 distinct CDR3 sequences, 15% to 18% seen once. Sequenced input: blood. These receptors were collected from a woman between 18 and 30 years old with Graves' hyperthyroidism. Both conserved end residues are part of each CDR3. D genes are given only for firm matches. Clone size is stated in some rows and not others, as once, few, many or a class when expanded.

clone_size | j_call | v_call | d_call | cdr3_aa | cdr3_nt
many | TRBJ2-7 | TRBV6-1 | . | CASSPRGAGAYEQYF | TGTGCCAGCAGTCCCCGGGGAGCGGGCGCCTACGAGCAGTACTTC
many | TRBJ2-3 | TRBV12-3/TRBV12-4 | . | CASTINGGFGTDTQYF | TGTGCCAGCACCATTAATGGGGGCTTTGGCACAGATACGCAGTATTTT
many | TRBJ1-2 | TRBV5-1 | TRBD1 | CASSLGTGWSEDYGYTF | TGCGCCAGCAGCTTGGGGACAGGGTGGAGTGAGGACTATGGCTACACCTTC
few | TRBJ1-5 | TRBV6-2/TRBV6-3 | . | CASTMAGGNQPQHF | TGTGCCAGCACCATGGCGGGCGGCAATCAGCCCCAGCATTTT
. | TRBJ2-5 | TRBV6-6 | . | CASSVTEGETQYF | TGTGCCAGCAGTGTTACGGAGGGGGAGACCCAGTACTTC
few | TRBJ1-6 | TRBV19 | . | CASSVLGRSPLHF | TGTGCCAGTAGTGTCCTGGGTCGGTCACCCCTCCACTTT
. | TRBJ2-1 | TRBV2 | TRBD2 | CASSTGLAGGLAYNEQFF | TGTGCCAGCAGTACGGGACTAGCGGGAGGGTTGGCCTACAATGAGCAGTTCTTC
. | TRBJ1-1 | TRBV6-1 | . | CASTRQGTEAFF | TGTGCCAGCACTCGTCAGGGAACTGAAGCTTTCTTT
. | TRBJ2-5 | TRBV12-3/TRBV12-4 | . | CASSPAGSIETQYF | TGTGCCAGCAGTCCCGCGGGATCGATAGAGACCCAGTACTTC
many | TRBJ2-3 | TRBV6-1 | TRBD2 | CASSDLIAGSTDTQYF | TGTGCCAGCAGTGATTTAATAGCGGGAAGCACAGATACGCAGTATTTT
many | TRBJ2-1 | TRBV4-1 | TRBD2 | CASSQGLAGVWNNEQFF | TGCGCCAGCAGCCAAGGACTAGCGGGAGTATGGAACAATGAGCAGTTCTTC
many | TRBJ2-2 | TRBV12-3/TRBV12-4 | TRBD1 | CASSTYNPRAGGNTGELFF | TGTGCCAGCAGTACCTACAATCCGCGGGCAGGGGGCAACACCGGGGAGCTGTTTTTT
many | TRBJ2-5 | TRBV13 | TRBD2 | CASSLAEREGETQYF | TGTGCCAGCAGCTTAGCTGAGCGGGAGGGAGAGACCCAGTACTTC
. | TRBJ2-1 | TRBV27 | . | CASSRGRTGRRFDNEQFF | TGTGCCAGCAGCCGGGGAAGGACTGGACGACGCTTCGACAATGAGCAGTTCTTC
many | TRBJ1-2 | TRBV6-1 | . | CASTAILPGGYTF | TGTGCCAGCACCGCGATCTTACCAGGGGGCTACACCTTC
many | TRBJ1-2 | TRBV20-1 | TRBD1 | CSAQGQGFYGYTF | TGCAGTGCTCAGGGACAGGGATTCTATGGCTACACCTTC
many | TRBJ2-5 | TRBV25-1 | . | CASSAGGTGNGETQYF | TGTGCCAGCAGCGCCGGGGGGACAGGCAACGGAGAGACCCAGTACTTC
many | TRBJ2-7 | TRBV28 | TRBD2 | CASSFRLGRGGSYEQYF | TGTGCCAGCAGTTTCCGTTTGGGCCGGGGGGGCTCCTACGAGCAGTACTTC
. | TRBJ2-1 | TRBV6-2/TRBV6-3 | . | CASSYGGPSYNEQFF | TGTGCCAGCAGTTACGGGGGCCCCTCCTACAATGAGCAGTTCTTC
. | TRBJ1-4 | TRBV2 | TRBD1 | CASSSPQGSFEKLFF | TGTGCCAGCAGCTCTCCACAGGGGTCTTTTGAAAAACTGTTTTTT
many | TRBJ2-1 | TRBV20-1 | TRBD2 | CSASLVSSGDSYNEQFF | TGCAGTGCCTCCCTTGTCTCTAGCGGGGATTCCTACAATGAGCAGTTCTTC
many | TRBJ2-7 | TRBV9 | . | CASSVGADSYEQYF | TGTGCCAGCAGCGTAGGGGCAGACTCCTACGAGCAGTACTTC
many | TRBJ2-3 | TRBV3-1 | . | CASSQGRRGTDTQYF | TGTGCCAGCAGCCAAGGCCGGCGTGGCACAGATACGCAGTATTTT